Described below is a single T cell receptor (beta chain) sequence and its context. Its antigen is as yet unknown. Repertoires were generated with immunoSEQ multiplex PCR, while TCRdb's copy carries only in-frame clones and drops some. The table has roughly 4,100 clones, roughly 64% seen once. The data were taken from a study of coeliac disease. Study-wide findings and caveats: In active celiac disease, intraepithelial and lamina propria TRB and TRG repertoires were less clonal than controls. Unbiased detection of gliadin-specific T cells was judged not feasible with this approach. Few TRB amino acid sequences were shared between samples; most were unique.

The CDR3 runs 15 residues. Germline CDR1 MDHEN, CDR2 SYDVKM. Trimming removed 4 bases from V and 0 bases from J, with 10 bases in between. Sequencing used one aliquot of around 540,000 cells per fraction. The TCR comes from a woman aged 30 to 39 without celiac disease. Sample: lymphocytes from the gut lamina propria. The chain has TRBV28 and TRBJ2-1; the D gene is possibly TRBD2 (5 bases). The CDR3 spells CASSSDSSSYNEQFF. In nucleotides, the CDR3 is TGTGCCAGCAGTTCGGACTCTAGCTCCTACAATGAGCAGTTCTTC.